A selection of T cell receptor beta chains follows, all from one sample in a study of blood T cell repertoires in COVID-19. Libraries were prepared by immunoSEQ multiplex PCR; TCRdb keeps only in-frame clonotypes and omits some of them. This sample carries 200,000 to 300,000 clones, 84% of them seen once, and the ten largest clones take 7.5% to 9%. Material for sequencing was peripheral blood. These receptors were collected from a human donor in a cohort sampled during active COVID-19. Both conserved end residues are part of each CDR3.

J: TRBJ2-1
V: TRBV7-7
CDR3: CASSAGLAGGNEQFF

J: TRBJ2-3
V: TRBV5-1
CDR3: CASSLERGTDTQYF

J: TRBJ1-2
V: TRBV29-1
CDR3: CSVDPPDRVTGYTF

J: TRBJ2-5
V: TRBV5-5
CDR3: CASSLGDRGLGTQYF

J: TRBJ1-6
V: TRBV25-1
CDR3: CASSFSRDSPLHF

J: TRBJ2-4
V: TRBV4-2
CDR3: CASSQDGDGGLKNIQYF

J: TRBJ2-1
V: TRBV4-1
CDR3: CASSPPPQGIYYNEQFF

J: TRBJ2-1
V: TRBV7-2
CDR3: CASSLGPSTGGNEQFF

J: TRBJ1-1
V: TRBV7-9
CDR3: CASSSPPGKNTEAFF

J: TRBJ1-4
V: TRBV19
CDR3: CTSSKAAVLNEKLFF

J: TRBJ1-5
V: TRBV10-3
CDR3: CAITDRDQPQHF

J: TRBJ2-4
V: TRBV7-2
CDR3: CASSLQGGLGNIQYF

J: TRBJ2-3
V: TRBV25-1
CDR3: CASSPPRGTDTQYF

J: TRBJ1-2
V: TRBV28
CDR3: CASRTRPYGYTF

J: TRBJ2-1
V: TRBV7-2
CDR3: CASSLGGDEQFF

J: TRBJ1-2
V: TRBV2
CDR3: CASSEARYYGYTF

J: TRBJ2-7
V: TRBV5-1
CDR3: CASSLAGDSYEQYF

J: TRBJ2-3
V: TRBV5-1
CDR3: CASSFVASGRNTDTQYF

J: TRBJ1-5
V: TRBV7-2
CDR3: CASSLDRRNQPQHF

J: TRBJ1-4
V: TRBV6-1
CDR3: CASSEERGRGDEKLFF

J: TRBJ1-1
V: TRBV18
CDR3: CASSWETGRRTEAFF

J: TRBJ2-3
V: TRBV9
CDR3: CASSVGMTVRDTQYF

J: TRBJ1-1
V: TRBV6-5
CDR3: CASGRATEAFF

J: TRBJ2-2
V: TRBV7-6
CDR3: CASSYPGTSGRRGTGELFF

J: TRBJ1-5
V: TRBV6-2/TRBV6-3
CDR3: CASSSHTLTGGGSQPQHF

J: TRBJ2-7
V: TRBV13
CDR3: CASSPVAVAGDYEQYF